There are many counts of the clone carrying this T cell receptor (beta chain). The antigen is undetermined. Diagnoses were established using clinical symptoms, serum thyroxine and TRAb, thyroid ultrasound and orbital computed tomography. The data originate from a study of T cells in Graves' hyperthyroidism and ophthalmopathy. Broader study findings: Most clonotypes expanded in the thyroid (above 0.001) were also present in blood. Ophthalmopathy was told apart from stable hyperthyroidism by a 13 V-J model. Progression to ophthalmopathy was predicted a median of 6.5 months early.

It was RNA transcripts that yielded the amplified TCR beta CDR3 regions. Carried out on the TCR CDR3, a first-round RT-PCR used the HTBI primer set. TCRdb re-called the multiplex PCR reads through MiXCR, storing one row per CDR3 protein. The sample yields about 560,000 distinct CDR3 sequences, approximately 16% seen once. V dropped 8 bases and J dropped 3; count of bases not matched to a gene: 2. Germline lookup yields CDR1 MDHEN and CDR2 SYDVKM. CDR3 length: 13 residues. The sequence came from a woman in her late teens or twenties with Graves' hyperthyroidism. V gene TRBV28 combines with J gene TRBJ2-7; 12 nucleotides line up with TRBD2. The specimen was blood. CDR3 nucleotide sequence: TGTGCCAGCGGACTAGCGGGATTCTACGAGCAGTACTTC. As protein: CASGLAGFYEQYF.